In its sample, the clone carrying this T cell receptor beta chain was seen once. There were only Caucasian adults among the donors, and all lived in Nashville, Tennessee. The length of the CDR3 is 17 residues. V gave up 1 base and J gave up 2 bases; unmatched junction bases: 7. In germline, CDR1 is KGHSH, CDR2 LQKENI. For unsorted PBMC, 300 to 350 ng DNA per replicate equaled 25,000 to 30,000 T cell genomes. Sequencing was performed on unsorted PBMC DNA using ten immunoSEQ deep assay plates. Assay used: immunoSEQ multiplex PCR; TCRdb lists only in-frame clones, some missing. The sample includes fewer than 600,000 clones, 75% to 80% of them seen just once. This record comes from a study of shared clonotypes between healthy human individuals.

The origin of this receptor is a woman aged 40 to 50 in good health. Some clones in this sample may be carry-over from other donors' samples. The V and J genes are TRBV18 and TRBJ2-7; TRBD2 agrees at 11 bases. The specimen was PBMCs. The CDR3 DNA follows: TGTGCCAGCTCACCACGGACTAGCGGGTCCAGTACCTACGAGCAGTACTTC. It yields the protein CASSPRTSGSSTYEQYF. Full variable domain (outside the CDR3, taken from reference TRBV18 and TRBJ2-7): NAGVMQNPRHLVRRRGQEARLRCSPMKGHSHVYWYRQLPEEGLKFMVYLQKENIIDESGMPKERFSAEFPKEGPSILRIQQVVRGDSAAYFCASSPRTSGSSTYEQYFGPGTRLTVT.